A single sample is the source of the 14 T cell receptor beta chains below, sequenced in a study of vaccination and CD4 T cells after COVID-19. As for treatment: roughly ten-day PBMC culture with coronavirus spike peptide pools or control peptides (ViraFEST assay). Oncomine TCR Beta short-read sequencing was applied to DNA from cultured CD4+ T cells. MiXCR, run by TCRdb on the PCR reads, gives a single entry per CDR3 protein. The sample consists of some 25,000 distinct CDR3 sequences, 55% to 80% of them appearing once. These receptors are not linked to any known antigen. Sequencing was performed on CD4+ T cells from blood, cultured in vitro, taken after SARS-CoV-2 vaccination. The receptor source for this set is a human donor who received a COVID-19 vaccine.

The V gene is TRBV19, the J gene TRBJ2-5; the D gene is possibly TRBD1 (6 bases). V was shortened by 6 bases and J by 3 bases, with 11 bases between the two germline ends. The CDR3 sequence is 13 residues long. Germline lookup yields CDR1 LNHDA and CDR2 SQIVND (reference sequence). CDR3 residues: CASRARGEETQYF. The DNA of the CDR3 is TGTGCCAGTAGGGCCAGGGGAGAAGAGACCCAGTACTTC.

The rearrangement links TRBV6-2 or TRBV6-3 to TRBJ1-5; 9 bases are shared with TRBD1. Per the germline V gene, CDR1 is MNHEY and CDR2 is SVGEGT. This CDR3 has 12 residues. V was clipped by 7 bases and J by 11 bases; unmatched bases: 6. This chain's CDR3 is CASTGTGRAQHF. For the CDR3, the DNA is TGTGCCAGCACCGGGACAGGGAGGGCCCAGCATTTT.

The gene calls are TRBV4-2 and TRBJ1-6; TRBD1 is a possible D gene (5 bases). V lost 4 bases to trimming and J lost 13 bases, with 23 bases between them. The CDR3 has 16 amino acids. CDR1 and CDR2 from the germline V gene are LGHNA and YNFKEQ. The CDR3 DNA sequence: TGTGCCAGCAGCCCTGGGGGGGTCATCCGGAATGTCCCCCTCCACTTT. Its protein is CASSPGGVIRNVPLHF.

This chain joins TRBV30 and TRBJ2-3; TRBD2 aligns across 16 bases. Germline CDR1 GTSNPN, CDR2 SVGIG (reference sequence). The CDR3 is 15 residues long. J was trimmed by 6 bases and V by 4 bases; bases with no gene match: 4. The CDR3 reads CAWKGLAGGKDTQYF. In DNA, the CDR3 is TGTGCCTGGAAGGGACTAGCGGGGGGGAAGGATACGCAGTATTTT. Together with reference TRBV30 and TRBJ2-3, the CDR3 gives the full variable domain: SQTIHQWPATLVQPVGSPLSLECTVEGTSNPNLYWYRQAAGRGLQLLFYSVGIGQISSEVPQNLSASRPQDRQFILSSKKLLLSDSGFYLCAWKGLAGGKDTQYFGPGTRLTVL.

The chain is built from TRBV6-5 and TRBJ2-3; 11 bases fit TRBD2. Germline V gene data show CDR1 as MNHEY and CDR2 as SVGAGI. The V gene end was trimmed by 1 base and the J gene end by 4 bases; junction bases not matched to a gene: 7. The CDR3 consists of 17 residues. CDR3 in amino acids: CASSYWLAGGRADTQYF. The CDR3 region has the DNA TGTGCCAGCAGTTACTGGTTAGCGGGGGGGAGGGCAGATACGCAGTATTTT.

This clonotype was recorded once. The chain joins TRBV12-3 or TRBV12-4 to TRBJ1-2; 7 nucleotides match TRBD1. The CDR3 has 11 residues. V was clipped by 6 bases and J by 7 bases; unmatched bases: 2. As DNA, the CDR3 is TGTGCCAGCAGCTACAGGGGTGGCTACACCTTC. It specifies CASSYRGGYTF.

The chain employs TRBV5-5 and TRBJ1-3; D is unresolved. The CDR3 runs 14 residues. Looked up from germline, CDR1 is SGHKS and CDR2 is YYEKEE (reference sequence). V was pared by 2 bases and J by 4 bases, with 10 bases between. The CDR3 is CASSFGGNGNTIYF. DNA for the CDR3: TGTGCCAGCAGCTTTGGAGGGAACGGAAACACCATATATTTT.

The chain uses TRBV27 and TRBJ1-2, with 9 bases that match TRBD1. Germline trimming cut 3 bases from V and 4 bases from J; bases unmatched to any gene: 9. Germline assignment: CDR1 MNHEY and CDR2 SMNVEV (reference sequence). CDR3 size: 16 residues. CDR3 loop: CASSLTPGQGTYGYTF. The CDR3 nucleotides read TGTGCCAGCAGTTTGACACCGGGACAGGGTACCTATGGCTACACCTTC.

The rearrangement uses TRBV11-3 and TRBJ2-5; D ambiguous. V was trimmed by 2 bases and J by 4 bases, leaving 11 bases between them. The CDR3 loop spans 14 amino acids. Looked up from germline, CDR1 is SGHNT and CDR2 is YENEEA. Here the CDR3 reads CASSLIQSTETQYF. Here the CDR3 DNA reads TGTGCCAGCAGCTTAATCCAGTCAACAGAGACCCAGTACTTC.

The CDR3 region has the DNA TGTGCCAGCAGCGCCCCAAGCCGGGACTTACAAGAGACCCAGTACTTC. Residues: CASSAPSRDLQETQYF. The gene calls are TRBV5-4 and TRBJ2-5; a possible D gene is TRBD2 (6 bases). Deletions cut 4 bases from V and 2 bases from J, with 18 bases between. The V gene's germline CDR1 is SGHNT and CDR2 YYREEE (reference sequence). The CDR3 is 16 amino acids. The entire variable domain, with the rest obtained from reference TRBV5-4 and TRBJ2-5, is as follows: ETGVTQSPTHLIKTRGQQVTLRCSSQSGHNTVSWYQQALGQGPQFIFQYYREEENGRGNFPPRFSGLQFPNYSSELNVNALELDDSALYLCASSAPSRDLQETQYFGPGTRLLVL.

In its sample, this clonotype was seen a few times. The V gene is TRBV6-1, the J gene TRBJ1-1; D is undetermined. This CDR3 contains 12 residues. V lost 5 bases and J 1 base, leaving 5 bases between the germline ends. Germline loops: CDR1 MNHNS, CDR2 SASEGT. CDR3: CASSRQNTEAFF. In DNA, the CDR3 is TGTGCCAGCAGTAGACAGAACACTGAAGCTTTCTTT.

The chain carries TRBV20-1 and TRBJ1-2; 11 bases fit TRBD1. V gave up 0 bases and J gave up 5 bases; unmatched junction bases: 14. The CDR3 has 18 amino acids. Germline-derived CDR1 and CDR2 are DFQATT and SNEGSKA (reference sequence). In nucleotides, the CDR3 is TGCAGTGCTAGAGATCAAAGGACAGGGGGCGTTGCAATTTATGGCTACACCTTC. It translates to CSARDQRTGGVAIYGYTF.

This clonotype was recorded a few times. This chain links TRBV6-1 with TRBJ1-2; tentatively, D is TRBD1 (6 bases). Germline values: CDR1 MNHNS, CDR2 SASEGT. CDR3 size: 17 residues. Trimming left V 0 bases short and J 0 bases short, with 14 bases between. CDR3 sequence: CASSEARTDISNYGYTF. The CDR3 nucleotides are TGTGCCAGCAGTGAAGCTAGGACAGATATCTCTAACTATGGCTACACCTTC.

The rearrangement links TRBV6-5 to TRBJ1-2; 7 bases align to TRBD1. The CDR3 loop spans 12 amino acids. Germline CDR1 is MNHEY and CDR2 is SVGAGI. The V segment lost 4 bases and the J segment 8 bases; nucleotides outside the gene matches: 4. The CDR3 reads CASSLTGKGYTF. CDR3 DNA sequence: TGTGCCAGCAGTTTGACAGGGAAAGGCTACACCTTC.